These T cell receptor beta chains were read from a single sample in a study of shared clonotypes between healthy human individuals. Assay: immunoSEQ multiplex PCR; the TCRdb copy retains only in-frame clones and omits some. The sample lists approximately 2,300,000 clones; around 90% were seen once. The sequencing sample was made of naive CD4+ T cells from PBMCs. These receptor sequences come from a man younger than 30 in good health. Some clones in this sample may be carry-over from other donors' samples. Each CDR3 is given with its conserved first and last residue. D genes are given only for firm matches. Rows may omit the clone size; those that give it use once, few, many or a size class.

v_call	d_call	clone_size	j_call	cdr3_nt	cdr3_aa
TRBV4-1	TRBD1	.	TRBJ2-3	TGCGCCAGCAGCCAGCGGGACAGGAGCACAGATACGCAGTATTTT	CASSQRDRSTDTQYF
TRBV2	TRBD1	.	TRBJ2-4	TGTGCCAGCGTCCCGGGACAGGGGAATTCGGCGGCCAAAAACATTCAGTACTTC	CASVPGQGNSAAKNIQYF
TRBV5-1	.	.	TRBJ1-3	TGCGCCAGCAGGAGGGCCTACTCTGGAAACACCATATATTTT	CASRRAYSGNTIYF
TRBV4-1	.	.	TRBJ2-2	TGCGCCAGCAGCCAAACAGGGATTATCACCGGGGAGCTGTTTTTT	CASSQTGIITGELFF
TRBV6-5	TRBD1	once	TRBJ2-5	TGTGCCAGCCGACCTACAGGGGGTGTAAAGACCCAGTACTTC	CASRPTGGVKTQYF
TRBV5-1	.	.	TRBJ1-4	TGCGCCAGCAGCTTGTGGCAGGGGCGCATTCGAAATGAAAAACTGTTTTTT	CASSLWQGRIRNEKLFF
TRBV6-6	.	.	TRBJ2-2	TGTGCCAGCAGTAGGGGTGGTACATCTGGGGAGCTGTTTTTT	CASSRGGTSGELFF
TRBV14	.	.	TRBJ2-7	TGTGCCAGCAGCCAAGTCGCGTCGGTGGGGCAGTACTTC	CASSQVASVGQYF
TRBV21-1	.	.	TRBJ2-5	TGTGCCAGCAGCCAGGATGCCACAGGGGGCCGGGAGACCCAGTACTTC	CASSQDATGGRETQYF
TRBV7-9	TRBD2	.	TRBJ2-3	TGTGCCAGCAGTACCCTCGGGACCGGGAGGGATACAGATACGCAGTATTTT	CASSTLGTGRDTDTQYF
TRBV4-1	.	.	TRBJ2-7	TGCGCCAGCAGCCAAACAGGGTCCCTCTCCTACGAGCAGTACTTC	CASSQTGSLSYEQYF
TRBV28	.	.	TRBJ2-7	TGTGCCAGCCCCCCCAATTTAGCGACGGAAGGTGGCTACGAGCAGTACTTC	CASPPNLATEGGYEQYF
TRBV5-1	.	once	TRBJ1-5	TGCGCCAGCAGCTTGGTCCCCGATCAGCCCCAGCATTTT	CASSLVPDQPQHF
TRBV7-2	TRBD2	.	TRBJ2-1	TGTGCCAGCAGCACTGGGACTAGCGGACCCTACAATGAGCAGTTCTTC	CASSTGTSGPYNEQFF
TRBV10-3	TRBD1	.	TRBJ2-7	TGTGCCATCAGTGCCAAGGACAGGGGGGGGACCGAGCAGTACTTC	CAISAKDRGGTEQYF
TRBV6-1	.	.	TRBJ1-3	TGTGCCAGTATTGGTTCCCAAAACACCATATATTTT	CASIGSQNTIYF
TRBV28	.	few	TRBJ1-1	TGTGCCAGCAGATTAATTCCAGGGATTACTGAAGCTTTCTTT	CASRLIPGITEAFF
TRBV29-1	TRBD1	.	TRBJ2-1	TGCAGCGTTGTAAAACAGGGGTATAATGAGCAGTTCTTC	CSVVKQGYNEQFF
TRBV5-4	TRBD1	.	TRBJ2-5	TGTGCCAGCAGCGAGAGACAACCACAGGGGGCGGAGACCCAGTACTTC	CASSERQPQGAETQYF
TRBV27	.	.	TRBJ2-3	TGTGCCAGCGGCAAATACAGGGCACCTAGCACAGATACGCAGTATTTT	CASGKYRAPSTDTQYF
TRBV7-9	TRBD1	once	TRBJ2-1	TGTGCCAGCAGCCTTAAGGGGGCTAACAATGAGCAGTTCTTC	CASSLKGANNEQFF
TRBV9	.	.	TRBJ2-3	TGTGCCAGCAGCGTAGTTGAGACAGATACGCAGTATTTT	CASSVVETDTQYF
TRBV7-2	.	.	TRBJ2-7	TGTGCCAGCAGCCTAGTGTCCGGGACAAACTACGAGCAGTACTTC	CASSLVSGTNYEQYF
TRBV7-2	TRBD2	.	TRBJ2-3	TGTGCCAGCACCATAAGGCGGGGGAGAGGGACAGATACGCAGTATTTT	CASTIRRGRGTDTQYF
TRBV7-2	.	.	TRBJ1-3	TGTGCCAGCAGCTTAGCAGGCAGTTCTGGAAACACCATATATTTT	CASSLAGSSGNTIYF
TRBV5-6	TRBD2	.	TRBJ2-3	TGTGCCAGCAGCATAGGACTAGCGGGGAGCACAGATACGCAGTATTTT	CASSIGLAGSTDTQYF
TRBV18	TRBD1	.	TRBJ1-4	TGTGCCAGCTCACCCAACTCGGGACAGGGAAATGAAAAACTGTTTTTT	CASSPNSGQGNEKLFF
TRBV7-3	TRBD1	.	TRBJ2-7	TGTGCCAGCAGCTTAATCTCCGGGCCAGGGGGATTCTACGAGCAGTACTTC	CASSLISGPGGFYEQYF
TRBV15	.	.	TRBJ2-2	TGTGCCACCAGCATCGGTGGGACGGACACCGGGGAGCTGTTTTTT	CATSIGGTDTGELFF
TRBV11-2	.	.	TRBJ2-5	TGTGCCAGCACCCTTCGTGGGGCAATAGAGACCCAGTACTTC	CASTLRGAIETQYF
TRBV7-9	.	.	TRBJ2-5	TGTGCCAGCAGCTTCGGGGTCGGGACACAAGAGACCCAGTACTTC	CASSFGVGTQETQYF